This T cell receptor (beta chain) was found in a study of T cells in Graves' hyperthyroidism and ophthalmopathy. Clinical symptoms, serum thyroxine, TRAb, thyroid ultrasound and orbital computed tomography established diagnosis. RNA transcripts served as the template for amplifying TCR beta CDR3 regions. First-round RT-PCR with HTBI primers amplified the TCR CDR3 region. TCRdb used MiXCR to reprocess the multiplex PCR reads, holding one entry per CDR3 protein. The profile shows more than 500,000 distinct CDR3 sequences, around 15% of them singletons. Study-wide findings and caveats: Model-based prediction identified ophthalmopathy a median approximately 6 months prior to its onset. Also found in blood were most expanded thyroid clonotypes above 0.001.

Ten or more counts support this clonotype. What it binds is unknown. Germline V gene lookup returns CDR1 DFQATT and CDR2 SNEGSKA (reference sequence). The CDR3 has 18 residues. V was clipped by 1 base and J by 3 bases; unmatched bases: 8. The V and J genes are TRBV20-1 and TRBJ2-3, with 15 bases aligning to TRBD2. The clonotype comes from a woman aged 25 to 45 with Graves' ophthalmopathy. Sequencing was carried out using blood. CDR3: CSARGTSGRDVQTDTQYF. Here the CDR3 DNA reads TGCAGTGCTAGAGGGACTAGCGGGAGGGATGTTCAGACAGATACGCAGTATTTT.